The rows below give T cell receptor beta chains drawn from one sample of a study of T cells in Graves' hyperthyroidism and ophthalmopathy. TCRdb fed the multiplex PCR reads into MiXCR, producing one record per CDR3 protein. The sample shows about 640,000 distinct CDR3 sequences, roughly 14% of them seen only once. Sequences were obtained from blood. The receptors were gathered from a woman aged 45 to 65 with Graves' ophthalmopathy. The CDR3 runs from the conserved cysteine through the conserved F or W. D genes are given only for firm matches. Size is stated for part of the rows, as once, few or many counts, or as a class when the clone is expanded.

d_call j_call v_call clone_size cdr3_nt cdr3_aa
TRBD2 TRBJ2-7 TRBV7-2 many TGTGCCAGCAGCCTCACAGGGACTAGTCGGTACGAGCAGTACTTC CASSLTGTSRYEQYF
TRBD1 TRBJ1-1 TRBV7-9 many TGTGCCAGCAGCTCAGGGACAGGGGCAACTTTCTTT CASSSGTGATFF
- TRBJ1-1 TRBV2 many TGTGCCAGCAGTGAACCCAAAAAGAACACTGAAGCTTTCTTT CASSEPKKNTEAFF
TRBD1 TRBJ1-3 TRBV5-5 many TGTGCCAGCAGCGACAGGGGAAATGGAAACACCATATATTTT CASSDRGNGNTIYF
TRBD1 TRBJ2-7 TRBV27 - TGTGCCAGCGGCCGGGACAGGGGCTACGAGCAGTACTTC CASGRDRGYEQYF
- TRBJ1-2 TRBV20-1 many TGCAGTGCTAGAAATGAGTATGGCTACACCTTC CSARNEYGYTF
TRBD2 TRBJ2-3 TRBV30 many TGTGCCTGGAGTGAGGCCCTAGCGGGAGGCACAGATACGCAGTATTTT CAWSEALAGGTDTQYF
- TRBJ2-7 TRBV18 many TGTGCCAGCTCGCGATCAGGCGGGGCAACCTACGAGCAGTACTTC CASSRSGGATYEQYF
TRBD1 TRBJ2-1 TRBV6-2/TRBV6-3 few TGTGCCAGCAGTTATTTTCTAGGGACAGGAAGAAATGAGCAGTTCTTC CASSYFLGTGRNEQFF
- TRBJ1-1 TRBV28 many TGTGCCAGCAGTCCACAGGTGACGAACACTGAAGCTTTCTTT CASSPQVTNTEAFF
TRBD1 TRBJ1-6 TRBV7-2 few TGTGCCAGCAGCTACGACAGGGAGGATAGTTCACCCCTCCACTTT CASSYDREDSSPLHF
- TRBJ2-1 TRBV7-2 - TGTGCCAGCAGCTTAGCGGGCACCCCGGCCGAGGTGCAGTTCTTC CASSLAGTPAEVQFF
- TRBJ2-2 TRBV24-1 few TGTGCCACCAGTGATTTTGCAGTTTTGGGGCCTGACACCGGGGAGCTGGTTTTT CATSDFAVLGPDTGELVF
- TRBJ2-7 TRBV29-1 - TGCAGCGTTGAAGACTCATCGTGGAGGGGCGTGAGACGGTACGAGCAGTACTTC CSVEDSSWRGVRRYEQYF
TRBD1 TRBJ2-7 TRBV7-9 few TGTGCCAGCAGCTTAGTGGGACAGGGCAGATACGAGCAGTACTTC CASSLVGQGRYEQYF
- TRBJ2-7 TRBV27 many TGTGCCAGCAGTTCCGTTCCTCTCGAGCAGTACTTC CASSSVPLEQYF
- TRBJ1-1 TRBV4-2 - TGTGCCAGCAGCCACCGTGTATCTCTGGCCCAGCCTGAAGCTTTCTTT CASSHRVSLAQPEAFF
- TRBJ1-5 TRBV15 - TGTGCCACCAGCAGAGAAGCGGGAGGCCTGGGCAATCAGCCCCAGCATTTT CATSREAGGLGNQPQHF
TRBD2 TRBJ2-1 TRBV4-2 few TGTGCCAGCAGCCAAGAACTAGCGACCTACAATGAGCAGTTCTTC CASSQELATYNEQFF
TRBD1 TRBJ2-3 TRBV2 - TGTGCCAGCAGTGAATGGGGACAGGGGGCGCGAAATACGCAGTATTTT CASSEWGQGARNTQYF
- TRBJ2-1 TRBV6-2/TRBV6-3 - TGTGCCAGCAGGGAACTAGTTCCCAATGAGCAGTTCTTC CASRELVPNEQFF
TRBD2 TRBJ2-7 TRBV19 many TGTGCCAGTAGAGGGACTAGCGGGACCCTCTACGAGCAGTACTTC CASRGTSGTLYEQYF
- TRBJ2-1 TRBV7-2 many TGTGCCAGCAGCCCACGTGAGGTACCTGAGCAGTTCTTC CASSPREVPEQFF
TRBD2 TRBJ2-7 TRBV20-1 many TGCAGTGCTTTGGGACTAGCGGGAGGTTCCGAGCAGTACTTC CSALGLAGGSEQYF
- TRBJ1-1 TRBV28 many TGTGCCAGCAGTCCCCAGATCTCTGAAGCTTTCTTT CASSPQISEAFF
TRBD2 TRBJ2-3 TRBV12-3/TRBV12-4 few TGTGCCAGCAGTACCCCCGGGACTAAAGCAGATACGCGGTATTTT CASSTPGTKADTRYF
- TRBJ2-3 TRBV24-1 many TGTGCCACCAGTGATGGGGGACCTAGAGGCACAGATACGCAGTATTTT CATSDGGPRGTDTQYF
TRBD2 TRBJ2-7 TRBV29-1 many TGCAGCGTAGCCGGGACTAGCGGCCTTGGCTACGAGCAGTACTTC CSVAGTSGLGYEQYF
TRBD1 TRBJ2-3 TRBV7-2 many TGTGCCAGCAGCGAAGACAGGGGTCCGGGAAATACGCAGTATTTT CASSEDRGPGNTQYF
- TRBJ1-2 TRBV20-1 few TGCAGTGCTAGAGTTGGGTGGGGGGGCAGGTATGGCTACACCTTC CSARVGWGGRYGYTF
- TRBJ2-1 TRBV7-9 many TGTGCCAGCAGCTTAGTCCTCATAGGCAATGAGCAGTTCTTC CASSLVLIGNEQFF
- TRBJ1-1 TRBV29-1 many TGCAGCGTTGGTTCCGGGACGGCTAACACTGAAGCTTTCTTT CSVGSGTANTEAFF
TRBD2 TRBJ2-7 TRBV5-1 few TGCGCCAGCAGCACCGGGACTAAACCTTCCTACGAGCAGTACTTC CASSTGTKPSYEQYF
TRBD1 TRBJ2-1 TRBV4-2 few TGTGCCAGCAGCAACCAGACAGGGAATCTTTACAATGAGCAGTTCTTC CASSNQTGNLYNEQFF
- TRBJ1-2 TRBV18 many TGTGCCAGCTCACCAACGGATACCGCTAACTATGGCTACACCTTC CASSPTDTANYGYTF
- TRBJ2-4 TRBV6-1 - TGTGCCAGCAGTACCAAAAACATTCAGTACTTC CASSTKNIQYF
TRBD2 TRBJ2-2 TRBV5-4 - TGTGCCAGCAGCTTTACTATCCCTAGCGGGAGTTGGGCCGGGGAGCTGTTTTTT CASSFTIPSGSWAGELFF
- TRBJ1-5 TRBV2 many TGTGCCAGCAGTAGACAGACCGTTAGCAATCAGCCCCAGCATTTT CASSRQTVSNQPQHF
- TRBJ1-5 TRBV28 many TGTGCCACCTCCGGGACGCTCAATCAGCCCCAGCATTTT CATSGTLNQPQHF
TRBD1 TRBJ1-1 TRBV27 many TGTGCCAGCCGGGACAGTTCAGGGTGGAACACTGAAGCTTTCTTT CASRDSSGWNTEAFF
- TRBJ2-4 TRBV4-1 few TGCGCCAGCAGCCAAGAATGGACACAGAACATTCAGTACTTC CASSQEWTQNIQYF
- TRBJ2-7 TRBV29-1 - TGCAGCGTCCGAAGGGACTACGAGCAGTACTTC CSVRRDYEQYF
- TRBJ2-7 TRBV30 few TGTGCCTGGAGTGTACTTGCGGGGCAGTACTTC CAWSVLAGQYF
- TRBJ2-1 TRBV19 few TGTGCCAGTAGAGGGCCTCTTTTTAACAATGAGCAGTTCTTC CASRGPLFNNEQFF
- TRBJ2-1 TRBV29-1 - TGCAGCGTTGAAGTTTGGGGGTTTAACTTGGTCTTC CSVEVWGFNLVF